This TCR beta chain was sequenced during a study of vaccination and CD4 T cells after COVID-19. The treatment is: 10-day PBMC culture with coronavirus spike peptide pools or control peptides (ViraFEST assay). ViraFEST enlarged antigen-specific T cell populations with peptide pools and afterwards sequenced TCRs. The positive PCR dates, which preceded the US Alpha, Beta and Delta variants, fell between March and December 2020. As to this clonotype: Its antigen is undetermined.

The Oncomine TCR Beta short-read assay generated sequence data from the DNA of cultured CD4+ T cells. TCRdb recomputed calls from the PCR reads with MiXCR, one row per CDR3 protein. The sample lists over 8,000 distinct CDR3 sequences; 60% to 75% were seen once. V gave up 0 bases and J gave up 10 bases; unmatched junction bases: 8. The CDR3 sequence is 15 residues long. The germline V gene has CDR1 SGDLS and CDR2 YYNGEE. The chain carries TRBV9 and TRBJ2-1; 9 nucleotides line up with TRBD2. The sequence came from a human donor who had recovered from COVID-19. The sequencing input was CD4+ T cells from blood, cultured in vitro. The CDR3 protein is CASSVGRAGGSEQFF. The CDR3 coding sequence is TGTGCCAGCAGCGTAGGGCGAGCGGGGGGCAGCGAGCAGTTCTTC.